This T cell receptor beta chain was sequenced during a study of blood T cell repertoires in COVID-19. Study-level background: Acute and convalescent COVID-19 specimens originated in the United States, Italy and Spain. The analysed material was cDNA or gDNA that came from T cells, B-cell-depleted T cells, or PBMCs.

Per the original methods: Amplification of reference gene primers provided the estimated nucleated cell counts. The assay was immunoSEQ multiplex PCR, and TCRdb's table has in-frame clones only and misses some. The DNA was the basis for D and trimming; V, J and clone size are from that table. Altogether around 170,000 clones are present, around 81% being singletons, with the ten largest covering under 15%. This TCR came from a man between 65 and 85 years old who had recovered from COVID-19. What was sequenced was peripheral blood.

The CDR3 DNA is TGTGCCAGCAGGGCCGGGACAGGGAACAACTATGGCTACACCTTC. Translating gives CASRAGTGNNYGYTF. This chain uses TRBV6-5 with TRBJ1-2; TRBD1 agrees at 9 bases. Germline loops: CDR1 MNHEY, CDR2 SVGAGI. The CDR3 is 15 amino acids. J lost 2 bases, V lost 6 bases, and 7 bases had no gene match.